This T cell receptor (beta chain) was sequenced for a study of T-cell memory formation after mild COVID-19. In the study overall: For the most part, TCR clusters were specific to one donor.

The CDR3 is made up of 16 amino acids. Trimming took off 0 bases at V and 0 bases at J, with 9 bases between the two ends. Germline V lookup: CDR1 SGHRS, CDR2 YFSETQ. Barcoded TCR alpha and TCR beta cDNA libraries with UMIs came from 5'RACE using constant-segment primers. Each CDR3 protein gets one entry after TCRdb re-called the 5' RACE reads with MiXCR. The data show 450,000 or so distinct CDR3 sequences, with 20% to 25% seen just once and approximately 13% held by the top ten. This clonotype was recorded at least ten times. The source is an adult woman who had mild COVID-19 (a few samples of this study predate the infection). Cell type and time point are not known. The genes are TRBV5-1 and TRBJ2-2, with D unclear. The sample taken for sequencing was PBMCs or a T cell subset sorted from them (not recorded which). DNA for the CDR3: TGCGCCAGCAGCTTGGATGCATCCGCGAACACCGGGGAGCTGTTTTTT. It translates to CASSLDASANTGELFF.